The T cell receptor beta chain described here comes from a study of beta chain features in type 1 diabetes. Study-level results: The study found fewer insertions and more deletions at VDJ junctions in type 1 diabetes patients. TCRB repertoires of naive, central memory and Treg cells appeared more similar among patients than among healthy donors.

The CDR3 is 14 residues long. With 4 bases removed from V and 3 bases from J, the gap between germline ends came to 12 bases. The germline V gene encodes CDR1 LGHNA and CDR2 YSLEER. Every isolated RNA sample was fully reverse transcribed, so sequencing captured expressed TCRB transcripts. The data were produced by immunoSEQ multiplex PCR, yet TCRdb's version contains in-frame clones alone and is incomplete. The sample consists of about 930,000 clones, about a sixth of them appearing once. A note on this clone: Its specificity is not known.

The chain carries TRBV4-3 and TRBJ2-5; tentatively, D is TRBD1 (6 bases). Material for sequencing was naive CD4+ T cells from blood. The receptor was derived from a woman in her late teens or twenties in good health. This chain's CDR3 is CASSRATGKETQYF. CDR3 DNA sequence: TGCGCCAGCAGCCGAGCCACAGGGAAAGAGACCCAGTACTTC.